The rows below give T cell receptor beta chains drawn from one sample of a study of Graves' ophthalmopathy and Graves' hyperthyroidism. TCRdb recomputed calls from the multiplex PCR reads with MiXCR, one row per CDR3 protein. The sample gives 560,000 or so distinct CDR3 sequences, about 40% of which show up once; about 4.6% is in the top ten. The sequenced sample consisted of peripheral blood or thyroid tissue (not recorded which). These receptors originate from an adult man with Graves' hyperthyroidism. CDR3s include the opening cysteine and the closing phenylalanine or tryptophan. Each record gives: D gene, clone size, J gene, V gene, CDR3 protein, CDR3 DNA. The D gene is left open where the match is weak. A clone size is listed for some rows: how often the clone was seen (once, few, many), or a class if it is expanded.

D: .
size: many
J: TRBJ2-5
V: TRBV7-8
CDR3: CASSSRRGVFSETQYF
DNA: TGTGCCAGCAGCTCCCGAAGGGGGGTCTTTTCGGAGACCCAGTACTTC

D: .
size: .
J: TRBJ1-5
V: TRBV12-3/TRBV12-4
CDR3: CASSYSTGMDQPQHF
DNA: TGTGCCAGCAGTTACAGTACAGGGATGGATCAACCCCAGCATTTT

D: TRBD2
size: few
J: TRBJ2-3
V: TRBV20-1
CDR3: CSAISLIGTSGRGDTQYF
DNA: TGCAGTGCTATTAGTTTAATCGGGACTAGCGGGAGGGGAGATACGCAGTATTTT

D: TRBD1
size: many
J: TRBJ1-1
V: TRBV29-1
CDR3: CSVETGGITEAFF
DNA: TGCAGCGTTGAAACAGGGGGTATCACTGAAGCTTTCTTT

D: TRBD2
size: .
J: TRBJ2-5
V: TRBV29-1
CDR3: CSWTSGRAGETQYF
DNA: TGCAGCTGGACTAGCGGGAGGGCTGGGGAGACCCAGTACTTC

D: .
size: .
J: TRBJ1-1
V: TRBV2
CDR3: CAGKTSGGARFGGAFF
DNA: TGTGCCGGGAAGACTAGCGGGGGGGCAAGGTTTGGGGGAGCTTTCTTT

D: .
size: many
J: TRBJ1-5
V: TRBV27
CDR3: CASSPNGVPQPQHF
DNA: TGTGCCAGCAGCCCGAACGGGGTGCCACAGCCCCAGCATTTT

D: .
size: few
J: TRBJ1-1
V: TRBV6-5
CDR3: CASSELSGNTEAFF
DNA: TGTGCCAGCAGTGAACTGTCGGGTAACACTGAAGCTTTCTTT

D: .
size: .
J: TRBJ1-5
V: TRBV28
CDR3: CASSETGTRYQPQHF
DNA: TGTGCCAGCAGTGAAACCGGGACCAGATATCAGCCCCAGCATTTT

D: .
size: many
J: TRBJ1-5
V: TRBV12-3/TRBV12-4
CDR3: CASSLGAGNQPQHF
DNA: TGTGCCAGCAGCTTAGGCGCAGGCAATCAGCCCCAGCATTTT

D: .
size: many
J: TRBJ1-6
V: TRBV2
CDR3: CASSPDRRSYNSPLHF
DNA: TGTGCCAGCAGCCCAGACAGGCGGTCCTATAATTCACCCCTCCACTTT

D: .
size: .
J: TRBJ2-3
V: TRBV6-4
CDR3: CASSFSGADTQYF
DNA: TGTGCCAGCAGTTTTTCAGGGGCAGATACGCAGTATTTT

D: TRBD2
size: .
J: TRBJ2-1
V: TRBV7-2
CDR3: CASRGLAGGEVQFF
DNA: TGCGCCAGCAGGGGACTAGCGGGAGGCGAGGTTCAGTTCTTC

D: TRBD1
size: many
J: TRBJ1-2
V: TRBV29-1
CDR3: CSVDPGQGDLGGYTF
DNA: TGCAGCGTCGATCCGGGACAGGGTGATTTGGGCGGCTACACCTTC

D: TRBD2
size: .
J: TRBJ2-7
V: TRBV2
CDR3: CASSLGTSGEAYEQYF
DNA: TGTGCCAGCAGTCTCGGGACTAGCGGGGAAGCCTACGAGCAGTACTTC

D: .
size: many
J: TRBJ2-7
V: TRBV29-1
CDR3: CSVVRGYEQYF
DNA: TGCAGCGTTGTACGAGGCTACGAGCAGTACTTC

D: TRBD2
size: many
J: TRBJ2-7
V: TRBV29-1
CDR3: CSVAIRAAGRGYEQYF
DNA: TGCAGCGTCGCGATACGGGCCGCCGGGAGGGGGTACGAGCAGTACTTC

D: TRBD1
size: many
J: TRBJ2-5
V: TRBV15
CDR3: CATSRTGIQRETQYF
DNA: TGTGCCACCAGCAGGACAGGGATTCAGCGGGAGACCCAGTACTTC

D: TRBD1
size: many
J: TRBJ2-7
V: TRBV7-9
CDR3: CASSLDRGLDEQYF
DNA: TGTGCCAGCAGCTTAGACAGGGGGCTAGACGAGCAGTACTTC

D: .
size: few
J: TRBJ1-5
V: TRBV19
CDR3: CASSIGTGPGQPQHF
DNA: TGTGCCAGTAGTATCGGTACAGGGCCCGGCCAGCCCCAGCATTTT

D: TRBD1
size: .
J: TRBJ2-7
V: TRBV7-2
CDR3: CASNNGQGNEQYF
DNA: TGTGCCAGTAACAATGGACAGGGAAACGAGCAGTACTTC

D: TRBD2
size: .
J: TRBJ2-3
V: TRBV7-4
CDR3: CASRLGLAGRSTDTQYF
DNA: TGTGCCAGCAGGCTGGGACTAGCGGGACGATCCACAGATACGCAGTATTTT

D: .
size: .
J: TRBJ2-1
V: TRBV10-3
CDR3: CAISESGARNEQFF
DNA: TGTGCCATCAGTGAGTCAGGGGCGCGGAATGAGCAGTTCTTC

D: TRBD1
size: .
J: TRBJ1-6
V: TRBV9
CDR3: CASSQDGTGYNSPLHF
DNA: TGTGCCAGCAGCCAAGACGGGACAGGGTATAATTCACCCCTCCACTTT

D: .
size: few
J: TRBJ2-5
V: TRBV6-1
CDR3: CASSEATPPWTQYF
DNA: TGTGCCAGCAGTGAAGCAACACCCCCATGGACCCAGTACTTC

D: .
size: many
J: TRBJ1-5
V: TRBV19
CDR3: CASSRQTNQPQHF
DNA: TGTGCCAGTAGTCGGCAGACGAATCAGCCCCAGCATTTT

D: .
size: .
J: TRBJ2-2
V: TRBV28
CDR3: CASSLEPRGRTGELFF
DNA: TGTGCCAGCAGTTTAGAGCCAAGGGGGAGGACCGGGGAGCTGTTTTTT

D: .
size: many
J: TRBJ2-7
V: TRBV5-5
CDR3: CASSLAPSTGPLSYEQYF
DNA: TGTGCCAGCAGCTTGGCCCCAAGCACGGGTCCCCTCTCCTACGAGCAGTACTTC

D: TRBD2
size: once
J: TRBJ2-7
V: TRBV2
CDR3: CASRAGTSGYEQYF
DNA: TGTGCCAGCAGGGCCGGGACTAGCGGATACGAGCAGTACTTC

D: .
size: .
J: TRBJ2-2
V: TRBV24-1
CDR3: CASSRGRVTTGELFF
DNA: TGTGCCAGCAGTAGGGGACGGGTGACCACCGGGGAGCTGTTTTTT

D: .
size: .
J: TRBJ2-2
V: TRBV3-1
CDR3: CASSQDLVGTGELFF
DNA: TGTGCCAGCAGCCAAGATCTTGTGGGCACCGGGGAGCTGTTTTTT

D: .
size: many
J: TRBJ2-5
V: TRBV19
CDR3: CASSIRGGQETQYF
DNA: TGTGCCAGTAGTATTCGTGGGGGACAAGAGACCCAGTACTTC

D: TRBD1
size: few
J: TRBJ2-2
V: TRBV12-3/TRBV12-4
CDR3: CASKGDRDTGELFF
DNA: TGTGCCAGCAAGGGGGACAGGGATACCGGGGAGCTGTTTTTT

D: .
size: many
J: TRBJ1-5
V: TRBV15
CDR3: CATSINRAGNQPQHF
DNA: TGTGCCACCAGCATAAACAGGGCGGGGAATCAGCCCCAGCATTTT

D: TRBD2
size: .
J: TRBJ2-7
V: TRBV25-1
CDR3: CASSQVPSGSYSYEQYF
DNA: TGTGCCAGCAGCCAAGTCCCTAGCGGGAGTTATAGCTACGAGCAGTACTTC

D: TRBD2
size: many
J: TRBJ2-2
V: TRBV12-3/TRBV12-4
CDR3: CASRSGSGTGELFF
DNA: TGTGCCAGCAGGAGCGGGAGCGGCACCGGGGAGCTGTTTTTT

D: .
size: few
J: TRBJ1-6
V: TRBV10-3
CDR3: CASSFESSYNSPLHF
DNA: TGTGCCAGCAGTTTCGAGAGCTCCTATAATTCACCCCTCCACTTT

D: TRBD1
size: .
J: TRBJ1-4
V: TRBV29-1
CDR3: CSVDTTGDEKLFF
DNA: TGCAGCGTCGACACGACAGGGGACGAAAAACTGTTTTTT

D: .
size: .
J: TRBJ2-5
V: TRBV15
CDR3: CATSRVGTRGETQYF
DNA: TGTGCCACCAGCAGAGTAGGGACTCGCGGGGAGACCCAGTACTTC

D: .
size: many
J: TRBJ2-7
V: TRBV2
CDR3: CASSDSPEWEQYF
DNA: TGTGCCAGCAGTGACAGCCCCGAGTGGGAGCAGTACTTC

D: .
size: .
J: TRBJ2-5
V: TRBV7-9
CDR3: CASSLGRGIGEETQYF
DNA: TGTGCCAGCAGCTTAGGACGCGGGATAGGTGAAGAGACCCAGTACTTC

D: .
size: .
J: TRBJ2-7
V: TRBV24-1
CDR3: CATSDWKTTNEQYF
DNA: TGTGCCACCAGTGACTGGAAAACAACCAATGAGCAGTACTTC

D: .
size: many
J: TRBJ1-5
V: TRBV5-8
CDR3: CASSEAGQPQHF
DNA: TGTGCCAGCAGCGAGGCAGGTCAGCCCCAGCATTTT

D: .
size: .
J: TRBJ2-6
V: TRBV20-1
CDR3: CSARNPKGANVLTF
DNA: TGCAGTGCTAGGAACCCTAAGGGAGCCAACGTCCTGACTTTC

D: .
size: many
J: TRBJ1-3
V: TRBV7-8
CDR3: CASSLAQGSSGNTIYF
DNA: TGTGCCAGCAGCTTAGCGCAGGGCTCCTCTGGAAACACCATATATTTT

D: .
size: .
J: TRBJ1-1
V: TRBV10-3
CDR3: CAISEGGGKAFF
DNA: TGTGCCATCAGTGAAGGCGGGGGAAAAGCTTTCTTT

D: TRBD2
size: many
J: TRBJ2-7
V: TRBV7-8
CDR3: CASSLRPGLAGEFGYEQYF
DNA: TGTGCCAGCAGCCTCCGTCCGGGACTAGCGGGAGAATTTGGGTACGAGCAGTACTTC

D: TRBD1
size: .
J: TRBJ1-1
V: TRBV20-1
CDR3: CSAPTRTGGTEAFF
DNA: TGCAGTGCCCCCACCCGGACAGGGGGCACTGAAGCTTTCTTT

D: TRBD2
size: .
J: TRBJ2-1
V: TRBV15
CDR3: CATSRRTSGPYSYNEQFF
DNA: TGTGCCACCAGCCGGCGGACTAGCGGGCCCTATTCCTACAATGAGCAGTTCTTC

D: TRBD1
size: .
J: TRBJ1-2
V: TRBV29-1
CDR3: CSVEGGQGIYGYTF
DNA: TGCAGCGTTGAAGGGGGACAGGGGATCTATGGCTACACCTTC

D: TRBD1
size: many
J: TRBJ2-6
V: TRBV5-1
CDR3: CASSLLGTGRSGANVLTF
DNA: TGCGCCAGCAGCCTCCTCGGGACAGGTCGCTCTGGGGCCAACGTCCTGACTTTC

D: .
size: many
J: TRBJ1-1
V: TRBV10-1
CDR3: CASSEGALNTEAFF
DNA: TGCGCCAGCAGTGAAGGGGCCTTAAACACTGAAGCTTTCTTT